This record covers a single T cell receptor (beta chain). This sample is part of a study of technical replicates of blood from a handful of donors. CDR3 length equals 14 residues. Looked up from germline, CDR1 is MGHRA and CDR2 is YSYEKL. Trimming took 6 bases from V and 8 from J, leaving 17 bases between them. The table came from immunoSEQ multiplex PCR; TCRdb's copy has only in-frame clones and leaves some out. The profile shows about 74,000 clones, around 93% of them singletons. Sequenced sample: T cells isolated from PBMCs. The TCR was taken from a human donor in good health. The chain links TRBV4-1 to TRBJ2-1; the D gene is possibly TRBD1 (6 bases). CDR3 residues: CASSLPGVVDEQFF. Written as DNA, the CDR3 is TGCGCCAGCAGTTTACCAGGGGTGGTCGATGAGCAGTTCTTC.